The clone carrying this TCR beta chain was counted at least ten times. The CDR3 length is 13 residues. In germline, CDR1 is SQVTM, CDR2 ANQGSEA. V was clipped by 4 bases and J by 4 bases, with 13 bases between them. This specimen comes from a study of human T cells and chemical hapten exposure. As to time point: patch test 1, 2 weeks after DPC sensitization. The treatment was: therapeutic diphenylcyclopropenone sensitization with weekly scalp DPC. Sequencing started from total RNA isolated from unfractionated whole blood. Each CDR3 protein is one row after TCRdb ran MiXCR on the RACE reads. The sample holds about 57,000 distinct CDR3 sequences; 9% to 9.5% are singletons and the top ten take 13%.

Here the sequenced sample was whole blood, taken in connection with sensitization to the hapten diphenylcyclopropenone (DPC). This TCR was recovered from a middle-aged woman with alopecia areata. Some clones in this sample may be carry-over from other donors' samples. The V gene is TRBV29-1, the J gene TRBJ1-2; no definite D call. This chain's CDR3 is CSVVPKHVYGYTF. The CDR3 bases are TGCAGCGTTGTGCCGAAACACGTCTATGGCTACACCTTC.